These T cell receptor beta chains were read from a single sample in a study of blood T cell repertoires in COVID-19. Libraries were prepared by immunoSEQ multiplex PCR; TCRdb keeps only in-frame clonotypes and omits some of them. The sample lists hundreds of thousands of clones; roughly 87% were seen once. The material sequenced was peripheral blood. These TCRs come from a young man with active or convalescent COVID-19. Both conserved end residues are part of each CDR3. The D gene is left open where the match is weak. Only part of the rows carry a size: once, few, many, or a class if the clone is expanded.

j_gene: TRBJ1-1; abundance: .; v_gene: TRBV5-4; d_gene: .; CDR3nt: TGTGCCAGCAGCTGGGAACGGGGAGGCGCTGAAGCTTTCTTT; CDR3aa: CASSWERGGAEAFF
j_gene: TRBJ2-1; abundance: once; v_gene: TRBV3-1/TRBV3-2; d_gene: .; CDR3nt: TGTGCCAGCAGCCAGGCGGGACTTTACAATGAGCAGTTCTTC; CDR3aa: CASSQAGLYNEQFF
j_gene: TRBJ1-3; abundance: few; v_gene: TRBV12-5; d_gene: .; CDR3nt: TGTGCTAGTGGTGGACAGTCGAGCTCTGGAAACACCATATATTTT; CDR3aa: CASGGQSSSGNTIYF
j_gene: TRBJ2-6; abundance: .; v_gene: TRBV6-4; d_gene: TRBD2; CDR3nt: TGTGCCACCGGAACCCGGGACTACGCCGTACTCTCTGGGGCCAACGTCCTGACTTTC; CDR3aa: CATGTRDYAVLSGANVLTF
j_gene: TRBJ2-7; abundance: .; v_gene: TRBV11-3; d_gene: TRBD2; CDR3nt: TGTGCCAGCAGCCCGAAGCGGGGGGGCCCAGGCGAGCAGTACTTC; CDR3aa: CASSPKRGGPGEQYF
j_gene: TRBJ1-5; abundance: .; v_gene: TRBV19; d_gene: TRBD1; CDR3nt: TGTGCCAGTAGTCTCGGGACAGGGGGGTATAGGGCCCAGCATTTT; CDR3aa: CASSLGTGGYRAQHF
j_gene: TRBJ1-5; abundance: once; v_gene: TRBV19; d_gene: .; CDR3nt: TGTGCCAGTAGTATTGGCGGTCACAATCAGCCCCAGCATTTT; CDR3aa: CASSIGGHNQPQHF
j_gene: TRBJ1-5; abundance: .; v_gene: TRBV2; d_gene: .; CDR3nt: TGTGCCAGCAGAGAGCAGGGGATCGCCAATCAGCCCCAGCATTTT; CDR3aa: CASREQGIANQPQHF
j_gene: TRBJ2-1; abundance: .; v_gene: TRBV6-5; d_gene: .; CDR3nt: TGTGCCAGCAGGAACCGGGACAACTACAATGAGCAGTTCTTC; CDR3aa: CASRNRDNYNEQFF
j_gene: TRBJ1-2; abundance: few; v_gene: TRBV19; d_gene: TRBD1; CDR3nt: TGTGCCAGTAGCATAGGGTTCGGGACAGGTTCCTATGGCTACACCTTC; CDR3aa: CASSIGFGTGSYGYTF
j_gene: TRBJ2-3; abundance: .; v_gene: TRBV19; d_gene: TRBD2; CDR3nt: TGTGCCTCCTCCGGTCTAGCGGGGAGTCGAACAGATACGCAGTATTTT; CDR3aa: CASSGLAGSRTDTQYF
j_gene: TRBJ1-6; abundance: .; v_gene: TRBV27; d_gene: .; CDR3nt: TGTGCCAGCACCCCAGGCGCATATAATTCACCCCTCCACTTT; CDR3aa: CASTPGAYNSPLHF
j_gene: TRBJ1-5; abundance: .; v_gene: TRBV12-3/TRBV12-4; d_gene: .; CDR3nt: TGTGCCAGCACCTCAGGGTATCAGCCCCAGCATTTT; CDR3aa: CASTSGYQPQHF
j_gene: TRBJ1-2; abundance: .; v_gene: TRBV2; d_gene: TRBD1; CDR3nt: TGTGCCAGCAGTGAAAAGGGACAGCTGTTCTTC; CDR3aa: CASSEKGQLFF
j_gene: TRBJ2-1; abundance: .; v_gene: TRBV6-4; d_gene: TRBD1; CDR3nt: TGTGCCAGCAGTGACTCTTCGGGACAGGGCCACAATGAGCAGTTCTTC; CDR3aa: CASSDSSGQGHNEQFF
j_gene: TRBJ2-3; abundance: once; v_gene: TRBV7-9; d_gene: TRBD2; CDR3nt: TGTGCCAGCAGCCTTCGGGGGGGCTCAACAGATACGCAGTATTTT; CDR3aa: CASSLRGGSTDTQYF
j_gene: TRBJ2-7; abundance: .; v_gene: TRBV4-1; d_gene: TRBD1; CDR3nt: TGCGCCAGCAGCCAAATTCCGGGACAGTCGCGCTCCTACGAGCAGTACTTC; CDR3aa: CASSQIPGQSRSYEQYF
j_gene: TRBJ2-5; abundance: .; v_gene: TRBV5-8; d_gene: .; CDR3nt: TGTGCCAGCAGTTATAATGGACAGAAGTTTATGCAAGAGACCCAGTACTTC; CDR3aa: CASSYNGQKFMQETQYF
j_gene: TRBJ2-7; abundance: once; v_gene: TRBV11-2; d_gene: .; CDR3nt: TGTGCCAGCAGTCATCCGAGGGAGTCCCCCTCCTACGAGCAGTACTTC; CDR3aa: CASSHPRESPSYEQYF
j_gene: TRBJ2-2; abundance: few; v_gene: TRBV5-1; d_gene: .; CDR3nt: TGCGCCAGCAGCTTGGCGGCAGGGATGGGCACCGGGGAGCTGTTTTTT; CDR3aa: CASSLAAGMGTGELFF
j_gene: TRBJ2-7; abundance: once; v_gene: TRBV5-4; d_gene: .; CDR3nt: TGTGCCAGCAGCTTCGGACAGTACGAGCAGTACTTC; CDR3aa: CASSFGQYEQYF
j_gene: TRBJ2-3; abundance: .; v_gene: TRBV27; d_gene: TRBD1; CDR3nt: TGTGCCAGCAGGGCCGGACAGGGGGCGCTTGCAGATACGCAGTATTTT; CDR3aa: CASRAGQGALADTQYF
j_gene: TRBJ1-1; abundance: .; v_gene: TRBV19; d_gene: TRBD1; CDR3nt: TGTGCCAGTAGTATAGTCGGAGGGGGCACTCTCGAAGCTTTCTTT; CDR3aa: CASSIVGGGTLEAFF
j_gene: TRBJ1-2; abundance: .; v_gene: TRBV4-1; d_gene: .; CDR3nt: TGCGCCAGCAGCCAAGATTCGTTGACGGGCTATGGCTACACCTTC; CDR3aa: CASSQDSLTGYGYTF
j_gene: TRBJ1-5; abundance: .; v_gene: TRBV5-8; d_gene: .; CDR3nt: TGTGCCAGCAGCATTGGACGGGGTCAGCCCCAGCATTTT; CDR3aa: CASSIGRGQPQHF